Listed below are T cell receptor beta chains from one sample, sequenced in a study of CD8 T cells in Susac syndrome. Via MiXCR, TCRdb re-called the immunoSEQ multiplex PCR reads, giving one row per CDR3 protein. The top ten hold approximately 0.082% of the sample, which has around 200,000 distinct CDR3 sequences, roughly 94% seen once. Sequenced input: CD4+ T cells from PBMCs. The origin of the receptors is a human donor with multiple sclerosis. Both conserved end residues are part of each CDR3. A D gene is named only where the DNA matches it firmly. Clone size, where shown, is once, few, many, or a class for clones that have expanded.

j_call d_call v_call clone_size cdr3_nt cdr3_aa
TRBJ1-1 . TRBV23-1 . TGCGCCAGCAGTCAGTCGAGGGAGGGTAGCACTGAAGCTTTCTTT CASSQSREGSTEAFF
TRBJ2-3 TRBD2 TRBV20-1 . TGCAGTGCTAAGGGACTAGCGGGGGGGCAGGTAGATACGCAGTATTTT CSAKGLAGGQVDTQYF
TRBJ2-2 . TRBV24-1 once TGTGCCACCAGTGATACTACAGGGTTTAGGACCGGGGAGCTGTTTTTT CATSDTTGFRTGELFF
TRBJ2-2 . TRBV2 . TGTGCCAGCAGTGAACCCCCCGGGGAGCTGTTTTTT CASSEPPGELFF
TRBJ2-1 . TRBV20-1 . TGCAGTGCTAGAGATCACGGGGACTACAATGAGCAGTTCTTC CSARDHGDYNEQFF
TRBJ2-6 TRBD2 TRBV6-1 . TGTGCCAGCAGCAGGGCGGGAGTTTCTGGGGCCAACGTCCTGACTTTC CASSRAGVSGANVLTF
TRBJ2-1 TRBD2 TRBV7-2 once TGTGCCAGCAGCTACCAGGGCGGGGGGGCTCGCAATGAGCAGTTCTTC CASSYQGGGARNEQFF
TRBJ2-1 . TRBV12-3/TRBV12-4 . TGTGCCAGCAGTTTAGGGGTCAGCTCCTACAATGAGCAGTTCTTC CASSLGVSSYNEQFF
TRBJ2-2 . TRBV12-3/TRBV12-4 . TGTGCCAGCAGACCGGGACACAACACCGGGGAGCTGTTTTTT CASRPGHNTGELFF
TRBJ2-5 TRBD1 TRBV6-1 once TGTGCCAGCAGTGCCCGGACAGGGGTCCAAGAGACCCAGTACTTC CASSARTGVQETQYF
TRBJ2-3 . TRBV5-4 . TGTGCCAGCACCGACGGGACTCTCACAGATACGCAGTATTTT CASTDGTLTDTQYF
TRBJ2-1 . TRBV3-1 . TGTGCCAGCAGCCGAACGGGGGCGGGGGAGCAGTTCTTC CASSRTGAGEQFF
TRBJ2-7 TRBD1 TRBV29-1 . TGCAGCGTGGGGACAGGGAGGAACTACGAGCAGTACTTC CSVGTGRNYEQYF
TRBJ2-3 TRBD2 TRBV20-1 once TGCAGTGCTAGAGAGCCACTAGCGGTGACAGATACGCAGTATTTT CSAREPLAVTDTQYF
TRBJ1-1 . TRBV18 . TGTGCCAGCTCACCCAGGGAGCTTGAAGCTTTCTTT CASSPRELEAFF
TRBJ1-1 . TRBV15 . TGTGCCACCAGCATTAGGACTACCGGGACTGAAGCTTTCTTT CATSIRTTGTEAFF
TRBJ1-5 . TRBV7-2 . TGTGCCAGCAGCTCGGACAGTTACCTCAATCAGCCCCAGCATTTT CASSSDSYLNQPQHF
TRBJ2-3 TRBD1 TRBV7-8 . TGTGCCAGCAGCGATACTGACAGGGGTGCAGATACGCAGTATTTT CASSDTDRGADTQYF
TRBJ2-1 TRBD1 TRBV7-3 once TGTGCCAGCAGCTCCTCACAGGGGAATGAGCAGTTCTTC CASSSSQGNEQFF
TRBJ2-7 . TRBV12-3/TRBV12-4 . TGTGCCAGCACCACGACGGACAGCCCTACCTACGAGCAGTACTTC CASTTTDSPTYEQYF
TRBJ2-4 TRBD2 TRBV5-6 . TGTGCCAGCAGTATCGGACTAGCGAGCGGAGGCATTCAGTACTTC CASSIGLASGGIQYF
TRBJ2-7 . TRBV10-3 . TGTGCCATCAGACCCTCAGGGGACGACGAGCAGTACTTC CAIRPSGDDEQYF
TRBJ2-1 TRBD2 TRBV20-1 . TGCAGTGCGGAGCGGGGGGACCTGTACAATGAGCAGTTCTTC CSAERGDLYNEQFF
TRBJ2-5 TRBD1 TRBV18 few TGTGCCAGCTCACCGACAGGGCGGGAGACCCAGTACTTC CASSPTGRETQYF
TRBJ1-1 . TRBV4-1 . TGCGCCAGCAGCCAAGACAGGGGTAGGGACACTGAAGCTTTCTTT CASSQDRGRDTEAFF
TRBJ1-1 . TRBV27 . TGTGCCAGCAGTGAAGGGAAGATGAACACTGAAGCTTTCTTT CASSEGKMNTEAFF
TRBJ1-1 TRBD1 TRBV9 . TGTGCCAGCAGCGCCGACAGGGGCACTGAAGCTTTCTTT CASSADRGTEAFF
TRBJ2-1 TRBD1 TRBV20-1 . TGCAGTGCTAGAGAAGGGACAGGGTTCAATGAGCAGTTCTTC CSAREGTGFNEQFF
TRBJ2-5 . TRBV20-1 . TGCAGTGCCGACACCCAAGAGACCCAGTACTTC CSADTQETQYF
TRBJ1-2 . TRBV2 . TGTGCCAGCACCCTCCGGGGGCAGGGGAGCACCTTC CASTLRGQGSTF
TRBJ2-5 TRBD1 TRBV14 . TGTGCCAGCAGCCTTTTGGACAGGGAAGGGACCCAGTACTTC CASSLLDREGTQYF
TRBJ2-6 TRBD1 TRBV29-1 once TGCAGCGTTGAGGGACAGGCGCTCTCTGGGGCCAACGTCCTGACTTTC CSVEGQALSGANVLTF
TRBJ1-1 TRBD1 TRBV7-3 . TGTGCCAGCAGCTCTCAGACAGGGGACACTGAAGCTTTCTTT CASSSQTGDTEAFF
TRBJ2-7 TRBD1 TRBV18 . TGTGCCAGCTCACCGAGTGTAGGGGGCGCGTACGAGCAGTACTTC CASSPSVGGAYEQYF
TRBJ2-5 . TRBV20-1 . TGCAGTGCTGTTATCCAAGAGACCCAGTACTTC CSAVIQETQYF
TRBJ1-6 . TRBV20-1 . TGCAGTGCTAGTAAAGGCCCCGTGCGTTCACCCCTCCACTTT CSASKGPVRSPLHF
TRBJ1-1 . TRBV21-1 . TGTGCCAGCAGCATACAGGAAACGGGGGGTGAAGCTTTCTTT CASSIQETGGEAFF
TRBJ1-2 . TRBV29-1 . TGCAGCGTGAAGGGCGGGACATATGGCTACACCTTC CSVKGGTYGYTF
TRBJ1-2 . TRBV7-9 . TGTGCCAGCACCGTGGACCAAGAAGGCTACACCTTC CASTVDQEGYTF
TRBJ2-1 . TRBV20-1 once TGCAGTGCCAGCGAGGGGTTCTACAATGAGCAGTTCTTC CSASEGFYNEQFF
TRBJ2-3 . TRBV20-1 . TGCAGTAACTTAGGGGCGGATACGCAGTATTTT CSNLGADTQYF
TRBJ1-2 TRBD1 TRBV20-1 . TGCAGTGCTAGACCGGACAGGGAAGGTGGCTACACCTTC CSARPDREGGYTF
TRBJ2-3 TRBD2 TRBV7-7 . TGTGCTAGCAGCTTACTAGCGGGGGACGCAACAACCACAGATACGCAGTATTTT CASSLLAGDATTTDTQYF
TRBJ2-5 . TRBV7-2 . TGTGCCTCTAAATGGAGGGACACGGGCGGGGAGACCCAGTACTTC CASKWRDTGGETQYF
TRBJ2-3 . TRBV4-2 . TGTGCCAGCAGCCCCATGTTATCGTCAGATACGCAGTATTTT CASSPMLSSDTQYF
TRBJ1-5 . TRBV7-8 . TGTGCCAGCAGCCCTACAGGGCCCAATCAGCCCCAGCATTTT CASSPTGPNQPQHF
TRBJ2-3 . TRBV3-1 . TGTGCCAGCAGCCATCTTCGCACAGATACGCAGTATTTT CASSHLRTDTQYF